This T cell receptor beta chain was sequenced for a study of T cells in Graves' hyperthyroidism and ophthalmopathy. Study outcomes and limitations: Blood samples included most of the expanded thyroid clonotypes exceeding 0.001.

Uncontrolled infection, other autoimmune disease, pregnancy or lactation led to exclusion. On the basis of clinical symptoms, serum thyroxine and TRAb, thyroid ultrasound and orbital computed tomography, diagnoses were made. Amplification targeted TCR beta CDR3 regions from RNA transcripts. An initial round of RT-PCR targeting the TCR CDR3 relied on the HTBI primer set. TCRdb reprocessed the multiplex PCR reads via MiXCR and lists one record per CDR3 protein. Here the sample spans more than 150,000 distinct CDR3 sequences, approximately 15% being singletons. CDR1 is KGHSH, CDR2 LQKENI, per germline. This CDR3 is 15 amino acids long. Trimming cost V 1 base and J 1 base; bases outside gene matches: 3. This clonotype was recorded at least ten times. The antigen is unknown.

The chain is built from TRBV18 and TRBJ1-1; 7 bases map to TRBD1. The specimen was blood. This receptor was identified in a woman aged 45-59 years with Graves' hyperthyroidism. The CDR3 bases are TGTGCCAGCTCACCACGACAGGGCCAGAACACTGAAGCTTTCTTT. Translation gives CASSPRQGQNTEAFF.